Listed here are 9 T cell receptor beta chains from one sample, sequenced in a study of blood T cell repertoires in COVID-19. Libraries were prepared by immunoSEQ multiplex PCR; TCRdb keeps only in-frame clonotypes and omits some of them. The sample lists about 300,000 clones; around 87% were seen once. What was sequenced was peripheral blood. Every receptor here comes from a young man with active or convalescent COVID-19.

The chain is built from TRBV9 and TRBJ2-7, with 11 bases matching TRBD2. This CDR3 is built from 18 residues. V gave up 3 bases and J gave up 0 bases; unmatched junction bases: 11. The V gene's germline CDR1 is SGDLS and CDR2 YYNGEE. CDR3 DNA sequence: TGTGCCAGCAGCGCGGGACTAGCGGAGACTGGAGCCTCCTACGAGCAGTACTTC. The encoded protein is CASSAGLAETGASYEQYF.

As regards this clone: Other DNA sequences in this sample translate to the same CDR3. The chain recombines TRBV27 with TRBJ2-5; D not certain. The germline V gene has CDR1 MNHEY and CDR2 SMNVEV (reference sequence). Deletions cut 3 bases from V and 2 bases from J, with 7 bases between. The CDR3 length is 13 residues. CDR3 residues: CASSLRRQETQYF. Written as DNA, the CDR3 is TGTGCCAGCAGTTTGCGGCGGCAAGAGACCCAGTACTTC.

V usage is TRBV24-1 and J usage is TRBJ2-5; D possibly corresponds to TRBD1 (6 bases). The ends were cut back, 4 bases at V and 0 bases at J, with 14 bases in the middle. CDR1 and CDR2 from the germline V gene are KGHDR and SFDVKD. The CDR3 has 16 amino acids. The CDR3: CATSEQTGHYQETQYF. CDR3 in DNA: TGTGCCACCAGTGAACAAACAGGGCATTACCAAGAGACCCAGTACTTC.

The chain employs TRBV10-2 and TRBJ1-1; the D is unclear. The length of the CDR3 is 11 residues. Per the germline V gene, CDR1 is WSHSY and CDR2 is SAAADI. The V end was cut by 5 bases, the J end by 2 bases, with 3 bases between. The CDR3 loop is CASSLNTEAFF. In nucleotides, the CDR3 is TGCGCCAGCAGTCTTAACACTGAAGCTTTCTTT.

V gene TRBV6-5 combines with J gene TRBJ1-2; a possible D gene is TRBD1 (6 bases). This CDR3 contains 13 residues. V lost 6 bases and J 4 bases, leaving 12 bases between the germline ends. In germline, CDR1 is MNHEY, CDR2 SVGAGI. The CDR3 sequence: CASSRQEFYGYTF. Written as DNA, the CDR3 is TGTGCCAGCAGCAGACAGGAATTCTATGGCTACACCTTC.

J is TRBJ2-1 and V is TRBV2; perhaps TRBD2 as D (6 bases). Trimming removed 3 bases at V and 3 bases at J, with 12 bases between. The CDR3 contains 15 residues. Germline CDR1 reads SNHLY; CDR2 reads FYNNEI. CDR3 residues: CASSDLREDYNEQFF. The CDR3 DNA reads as TGTGCCAGCAGTGATTTGAGGGAGGACTACAATGAGCAGTTCTTC.

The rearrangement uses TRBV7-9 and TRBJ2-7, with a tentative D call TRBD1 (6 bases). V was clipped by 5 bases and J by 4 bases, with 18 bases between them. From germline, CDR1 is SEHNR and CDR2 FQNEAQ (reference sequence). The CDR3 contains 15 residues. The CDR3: CASSGGQQPNYEQYF. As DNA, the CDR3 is TGTGCCAGCAGCGGAGGACAGCAACCAAATTACGAGCAGTACTTC.

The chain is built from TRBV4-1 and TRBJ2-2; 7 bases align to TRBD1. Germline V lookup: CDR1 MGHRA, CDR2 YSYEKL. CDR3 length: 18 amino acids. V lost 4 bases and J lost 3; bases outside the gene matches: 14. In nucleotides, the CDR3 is TGCGCCAGCAGCCTCCACCACACCAGGGGGTCTTACACCGGGGAGCTGTTTTTT. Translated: CASSLHHTRGSYTGELFF.

The CDR3, as DNA: TGCGCCAGCAGTGACGGGACAGCTGGAAACACCATATATTTT. This gives the protein CASSDGTAGNTIYF. The rearrangement uses TRBV10-1 and TRBJ1-3, with 7 bases identical to TRBD1. V lost 3 bases and J lost 2; bases outside the gene matches: 1. Germline assignment: CDR1 WNHNN and CDR2 SYGVQD (reference sequence). The CDR3 loop spans 14 amino acids.